The clone carrying this T cell receptor (beta chain) was recorded many times. This entry comes from a study of T cells in Graves' hyperthyroidism and ophthalmopathy. Reasons for excluding patients were uncontrolled infection, other autoimmune disease, pregnancy or lactation. Initially, at the first diagnosis of hyperthyroidism and before any ophthalmopathy symptoms, blood was sampled. V shed 0 bases and J shed 7 bases, with 19 bases lying between them. In germline, CDR1 is DFQATT, CDR2 SNEGSKA (reference sequence). The CDR3 has 15 residues. There were TCR beta CDR3 regions amplified from RNA transcripts. A first-round RT-PCR of the TCR CDR3 used the HTBI primer set. One entry per CDR3 protein, called by TCRdb with MiXCR from the multiplex PCR reads. The sample has around 300,000 distinct CDR3 sequences, about 15% seen once.

The sequence came from a woman in her fifties or sixties with Graves' hyperthyroidism that later progressed to Graves' ophthalmopathy. The sequencing input was blood. The chain couples TRBV20-1 to TRBJ2-7, with D possibly being TRBD2 (5 bases). CDR3: CSARDALNLGGEQYF. The DNA of the CDR3 is TGCAGTGCTAGAGATGCATTGAACCTCGGCGGGGAGCAGTACTTC.